This T cell receptor beta chain was recorded in a study of T cells after yellow fever vaccination (dated by TCRdb to between 2019 and 2020). At the level of the whole study: The SMART-Seq v4 Ultra Low Input RNA kit was used to prepare libraries from fractions with low cell numbers. Blood was collected at multiple timepoints before and after primary and secondary immunization, and bulk PBMC replicates and cell subsets were isolated. To follow T-cell clones before and after primary and booster YFV17D yellow fever vaccination, bulk TCR alpha and beta repertoires were sequenced over time. Two healthy male donors, one aged 18 to 29 and one aged 30 to 39 years, were included in the cohort. The full study reports these points: Most clones expanded after primary vaccination were re-detected after the booster (approximately 95% of CD4 and 88% of CD8), suggesting broad memory maintenance. The secondary T-cell response was weaker than the primary response but faster, peaking on day 5 instead of day 15. Because abundant contaminating clonotypes from the bulk population could be contained in FACS-sorted repertoires, computational filtering was required. Only two donors were included in the study, so the extent to which the findings can be generalized is limited. A small fraction of clonotypes showed up in both the CD4 and CD8 compartments, probably as a result of convergent recombination.

The cysteine opens and the phenylalanine closes a CDR3 of 14 amino acids. Only the CDR3 DNA stays, 42 bases, in frame from base 1. V is reduced by 3 bases and J by 9 bases, leaving a spacing of 15 bases between them. CDR1 SGHAT and CDR2 FQDESV were looked up in the germline V gene (reference sequence). This clonotype was picked up a small number of times. The target of this receptor is not known. No per-base quality is available; no much larger clone lies one base away. The treatment or condition tag for this specimen amounts to: live attenuated yellow fever vaccine strain. At each blood-draw timepoint, two biological replicates of bulk PBMCs were collected. A standard Ficoll-Paque protocol was used to isolate PBMCs from peripheral blood. TriZol was used to extract RNA from bulk PBMCs, from CD4 and CD8 fractions, and from dextramer-positive and dextramer-negative fractions. TCR cDNA was synthesized by 5'RACE template switching, which introduced a universal primer site and unique molecular identifiers. Priming of cDNA synthesis was performed from both the TCR alpha and TCR beta constant segments. Library amplification involved two PCR steps, and the second step added sample barcodes and sequencing adapters. Sequencing of the libraries was done on either Illumina HiSeq 2500 (2x100 bp) or NovaSeq (2x150 bp). In the source study's methods: Demultiplexing of reads and collapsing into UMI consensus sequences were performed with MIGEC, and V(D)J alignment was carried out with MiXCR. Vaccine-responding clonotypes were defined with edgeR using replicate PBMC samples, requiring FDR below 0.01 and a log2 fold change above 5 up to day 15. Each bulk clonotype was labeled CD4 or CD8 based on which sequenced repertoire, CD4 or CD8, contained the clonotype at higher abundance. Using fastp trimming at Q25 and MiXCR clonotype assembly, TCRdb reanalyzed the public sequencing data and kept in-frame beta chains. Identical CDR3 proteins give one entry, which carries the most common genes and DNA. The V and J calls reflect TCRdb's pipeline rather than the authors' work. The sample table contains 500,000 to 650,000 distinct CDR3 sequences; only one count was recorded for 9% to 15% of them. The ten largest account for 15% of the sample.

The chain employs TRBV11-1 and TRBJ2-1; 6 matching bases give a weak D call of TRBD2. This clonotype was sampled from a man aged 25-45 years who received the YFV17D yellow fever vaccine. Sequenced material: PBMCs, taken on the day of the yellow fever booster vaccination. The DNA is as follows: TGTGCCAGCAGCTTCTGGGCTAGCGCTGGTGAGCAGTTCTTC. This translates into CASSFWASAGEQFF.